Below, 30 T cell receptor beta chains from the same sample are listed, as sequenced in a study of CD8 T cells in Susac syndrome. With random hexamers, 0.5 to 1 ug RNA was reverse transcribed. Via MiXCR, TCRdb re-called the immunoSEQ multiplex PCR reads, giving one row per CDR3 protein. In the table there are some 300,000 distinct CDR3 sequences, approximately 84% of which are singletons. Material for sequencing was CD8+ T cells from PBMCs. The receptors stem from a human donor with multiple sclerosis.

This clonotype was found once. This chain links TRBV7-2 with TRBJ1-4; the D gene is possibly TRBD1 (6 bases). Germline assignment: CDR1 SGHTA and CDR2 FQGNSA. Trimming pared 4 bases from V and 4 bases from J, leaving 16 bases between. The CDR3 sequence is 16 residues long. The CDR3 reads CASSSLRRGSNEKLFF. CDR3 sequence (DNA): TGTGCCAGCAGCTCACTGCGCAGGGGAAGTAATGAAAAACTGTTTTTT.

V usage is TRBV27 and J usage is TRBJ2-1; 8 bases fit TRBD2. CDR3 size: 16 residues. CDR1 MNHEY and CDR2 SMNVEV come from the germline V gene (reference sequence). V gave up 5 bases and J gave up 0 bases; unmatched junction bases: 6. This CDR3 reads CASSTLSGSSYNEQFF. The CDR3 bases are TGTGCCAGCAGTACCCTGAGCGGGAGCTCCTACAATGAGCAGTTCTTC.

The chain links TRBV9 to TRBJ2-7; 9 nucleotides match TRBD1. The CDR3 consists of 15 residues. Trimming cost V 3 bases and J 4 bases; bases outside gene matches: 8. Per the germline V gene, CDR1 is SGDLS and CDR2 is YYNGEE. CDR3 region: CASSANRGRGYEQYF. CDR3 sequence (DNA): TGTGCCAGCAGCGCGAACAGGGGGCGCGGGTACGAGCAGTACTTC.

The gene calls are TRBV5-5 and TRBJ2-5, with D perhaps being TRBD1 or TRBD2 (5 bases each). Trimming took off 6 bases at V and 5 bases at J, with 17 bases between the two ends. Per the germline V gene, CDR1 is SGHKS and CDR2 is YYEKEE (reference sequence). This CDR3 comprises 14 residues. The CDR3 coding sequence is TGTGCCAGCACCCTTGTGGGGACGTGGGAGACCCAGTACTTC. Translation gives CASTLVGTWETQYF.

This rearrangement joins TRBV13 to TRBJ1-1; 8 bases map to TRBD1. The germline V gene encodes CDR1 PRHDT and CDR2 FYEKMQ (reference sequence). V gave up 5 bases and J gave up 0 bases; unmatched junction bases: 2. The length of the CDR3 is 14 residues. CDR3 sequence reads: CASSPDRVNTEAFF. Written as DNA, the CDR3 is TGTGCCAGCAGCCCGGACAGGGTGAACACTGAAGCTTTCTTT.

The chain combines TRBV19 with TRBJ1-1; D is uncertain. Trimming stripped 0 bases from V and 4 bases from J, with 0 bases between. Germline V gene sequence: CDR1 LNHDA, CDR2 SQIVND (reference sequence). This CDR3 is 11 amino acids long. DNA of the CDR3: TGTGCCAGTAGTATAGACACTGAAGCTTTCTTT. Its protein is CASSIDTEAFF.

The chain employs TRBV7-6 and TRBJ2-2, with 7 bases that match TRBD2. This CDR3 region has 15 residues. Per germline, CDR1 SGHVS and CDR2 FNYEAQ. After removal of 5 bases from V and 2 bases from J, the junction contained 5 bases not matched to a gene. The CDR3 region is CASSAERGNTGELFF. CDR3 coding DNA: TGTGCCAGCAGCGCGGAGCGGGGTAACACCGGGGAGCTGTTTTTT.

The chain has TRBV11-2 and TRBJ2-4; TRBD2 matches at 9 bases. The CDR3 spans 21 residues. J gave up 0 bases and V 5 bases, and 20 bases lay outside the gene matches. Per germline, CDR1 SGHAT and CDR2 FQNNGV. The chain's CDR3 is CASSLSSVGTSIHLAKNIQYF. The DNA of the CDR3 is TGTGCCAGCAGCCTATCATCAGTAGGGACTAGCATACATCTAGCCAAAAACATTCAGTACTTC.

V usage is TRBV7-9 and J usage is TRBJ2-1, with D uncertain. Trimming left V 1 base short and J 5 bases short, with 6 bases between. This CDR3 region has 13 residues. The germline CDR1 and CDR2 sequences are SEHNR and FQNEAQ (reference sequence). For the CDR3, the DNA is TGTGCCAGCAGCTTAGTCAACGACAATGAGCAGTTCTTC. Translating it yields CASSLVNDNEQFF.

The gene calls are TRBV15 and TRBJ2-2; 7 bases map to TRBD2. V was clipped by 3 bases and J by 7 bases; unmatched bases: 11. In germline, CDR1 is LNHNV, CDR2 YYDKDF (reference sequence). The CDR3 is made up of 16 amino acids. CDR3: CATSRDRLAASGELFF. In nucleotides, the CDR3 is TGTGCCACCAGCAGGGACCGACTAGCAGCCAGCGGGGAGCTGTTTTTT.

This clonotype has more than one count but fewer than ten. The CDR3 nucleotides are TGTGCCAGCAGCGATAGCGGGAGGGGCACAGATACGCAGTATTTT. Residues: CASSDSGRGTDTQYF. The chain uses TRBV9 and TRBJ2-3; 11 positions match TRBD2. V dropped 3 bases and J dropped 1; count of bases not matched to a gene: 1. This CDR3 has 15 amino acids. Per the germline V gene, CDR1 is SGDLS and CDR2 is YYNGEE.

The chain is built from TRBV12-3 or TRBV12-4 and TRBJ1-5, with D perhaps TRBD1 (5 bases). CDR3 size: 16 residues. V was shortened by 6 bases and J by 6 bases, with 21 bases between the two germline ends. CDR3 loop: CASRHIPGHFAQPQHF. Written as DNA, the CDR3 is TGTGCCAGCAGACATATACCAGGACATTTCGCTCAGCCCCAGCATTTT.

The chain is built from TRBV6-5 and TRBJ1-4; no firm D call. The CDR3 contains 18 residues. The V gene's germline CDR1 is MNHEY and CDR2 SVGAGI. Deletions cut 2 bases from V and 7 bases from J, with 23 bases between. Here the CDR3 DNA reads TGTGCCAGCAGTTACCCAGGATGGTCTCGTCGGCCAGGTGAAAAACTGTTTTTT. It encodes CASSYPGWSRRPGEKLFF.

The J gene is TRBJ2-2, the V gene TRBV12-5; TRBD1 matches 7 bases. The ends lost 7 bases at V and 4 bases at J; junction bases unmatched: 6. This CDR3 has 14 amino acids. Germline CDR1 is LGHNT and CDR2 is FRNRAP. Written as DNA, the CDR3 is TGTGCTAGTGTAGGGGGCGAGGTCACCGGGGAGCTGTTTTTT. Amino acid sequence: CASVGGEVTGELFF.

The table lists this clonotype with a count of one. V and J are TRBV30 and TRBJ1-1; D is ambiguous. The germline gives CDR1 GTSNPN, CDR2 SVGIG (reference sequence). V lost 2 bases and J lost 1, with 5 bases in between. The CDR3 covers 12 residues. The CDR3 bases are TGTGCCTGGAGTCACGGGAACACTGAAGCTTTCTTT. Its translation: CAWSHGNTEAFF.

The chain employs TRBV11-2 and TRBJ1-3; D is undetermined. Germline CDR1 reads SGHAT; CDR2 reads FQNNGV. V lost 8 bases to trimming and J lost 0 bases, with 11 bases between them. The CDR3 consists of 14 residues. CDR3 nucleotide sequence: TGTGCCAGCGGAAGTATCACCTCTGGAAACACCATATATTTT. This gives the protein CASGSITSGNTIYF.

This sequence joins TRBV6-6 and TRBJ1-1, with a possible D match to TRBD1 (6 bases). Germline V CDR1 and CDR2: MNHNY, SVGAGI (reference sequence). The V end was cut by 2 bases, the J end by 3 bases, with 10 bases between. CDR3 length equals 14 residues. This chain's CDR3 is CASSYGGADTEAFF. As DNA, the CDR3 is TGTGCCAGCAGTTACGGGGGGGCGGACACTGAAGCTTTCTTT.

The chain is built from TRBV6-1 and TRBJ1-4; D is unresolved. The CDR3 extends over 17 amino acids. Germline CDR1 is MNHNS and CDR2 is SASEGT. V was trimmed by 0 bases and J by 10 bases, leaving 21 bases between them. The CDR3 here is CASSEARFTARSGKLFF. Written as DNA, the CDR3 is TGTGCCAGCAGTGAAGCTCGGTTTACGGCCCGCTCAGGAAAACTGTTTTTT.

This sequence joins TRBV5-1 and TRBJ2-7; D is unclear. The length of the CDR3 is 15 residues. Trimming took off 1 base at V and 1 base at J, with 12 bases between the two ends. The germline gives CDR1 SGHRS, CDR2 YFSETQ. The CDR3 sequence: CASSLRGADSYEQYF. CDR3 DNA: TGCGCCAGCAGCTTGAGAGGCGCGGATTCCTACGAGCAGTACTTC.

The chain's CDR3 is CASSIGAAYEQYF. Here the CDR3 DNA reads TGTGCCAGTAGTATAGGGGCGGCTTACGAGCAGTACTTC. The chain combines TRBV19 with TRBJ2-7; D is unresolved. V was clipped by 1 base and J by 4 bases, with 8 bases between them. Germline-derived CDR1 and CDR2 are LNHDA and SQIVND (reference sequence). This CDR3 is built from 13 residues.

J is TRBJ2-1 and V is TRBV5-1; TRBD2 matches at 7 bases. Germline trimming cut 4 bases from V and 5 bases from J; bases unmatched to any gene: 9. Per germline, CDR1 SGHRS and CDR2 YFSETQ. The CDR3 consists of 15 residues. The CDR3 bases are TGCGCCAGCAGCCGGACGCGGGAGACCCACAATGAGCAGTTCTTC. Its translation: CASSRTRETHNEQFF.

In its sample, this clonotype was seen once. The rearrangement uses TRBV9 and TRBJ2-1; D is unclear. This CDR3 comprises 14 residues. The germline CDR1 and CDR2 sequences are SGDLS and YYNGEE. V lost 0 bases and J 8 bases, leaving 12 bases between the germline ends. CDR3 DNA: TGTGCCAGCAGCGTAGGACATCCCTCCGATGAGCAGTTCTTC. Encoded protein: CASSVGHPSDEQFF.

The V call is TRBV7-9, the J call TRBJ2-5, with D possibly being TRBD1 or TRBD2 (6 bases each). This CDR3 is built from 15 residues. The V end was cut by 3 bases, the J end by 6 bases, with 17 bases between. Germline V gene sequence: CDR1 SEHNR, CDR2 FQNEAQ (reference sequence). The CDR3 DNA reads TGTGCCAGCAGCTTCGGGATCGGGGGCCGGCAGACCCAGTACTTC. Translated: CASSFGIGGRQTQYF.

As regards this clonotype: The CDR3 end shows no conserved phenylalanine or tryptophan, and so a read error is likely. The CDR3 region has the DNA TGTGCCAGCTCACCACGCAGATCTGGTCAGCCCCAGCATTCT. Translated, it gives CASSPRRSGQPQHS. The chain recombines TRBV18 with TRBJ1-5, with D hard to call. Deletions cut 1 base from V and 6 bases from J, with 10 bases between. CDR1 is KGHSH, CDR2 LQKENI, per germline. This CDR3 region has 14 residues.

This chain uses TRBV13 with TRBJ2-6; 7 positions agree with TRBD1. Germline lookup yields CDR1 PRHDT and CDR2 FYEKMQ (reference sequence). This CDR3 comprises 13 residues. The V and J ends lost 5 bases and 14 bases, in that order; junction bases with no gene match: 9. The CDR3: CASSTWDSLFLTF. For the CDR3, the DNA is TGTGCCAGCAGCACCTGGGACAGCCTCTTCCTGACTTTC.

The rearrangement uses TRBV20-1 and TRBJ1-3; weak D call: TRBD1 (5 bases). The CDR3 is 15 residues long. From germline, CDR1 is DFQATT and CDR2 SNEGSKA (reference sequence). V was pared by 1 base and J by 3 bases, with 13 bases between. CDR3 amino acids: CSARGGGASGNTIYF. In DNA form, the CDR3 reads TGCAGTGCTAGAGGTGGGGGAGCGAGTGGAAACACCATATATTTT.

The chain employs TRBV20-1 and TRBJ2-1; D possibly corresponds to TRBD2 (5 bases). CDR1 DFQATT and CDR2 SNEGSKA come from the germline V gene (reference sequence). This CDR3 is 15 amino acids long. Deletions cut 3 bases from V and 6 bases from J, with 18 bases between. CDR3 nucleotide sequence: TGCAGTGCTAGTCCATTAGAGAGGGCGCGCAATGAGCAGTTCTTC. It translates to CSASPLERARNEQFF.

This clonotype has a single count. The V and J genes are TRBV29-1 and TRBJ2-7; 7 bases match TRBD2. The germline V gene has CDR1 SQVTM and CDR2 ANQGSEA. CDR3 length equals 12 residues. J lost 3 bases, V lost 6 bases, and 5 bases had no gene match. DNA for the CDR3: TGCAGCGTGGAGGGACTATTCTACGAGCAGTACTTC. Protein sequence: CSVEGLFYEQYF.

V gene TRBV5-1 combines with J gene TRBJ2-7; D remains unclear. Germline loops: CDR1 SGHRS, CDR2 YFSETQ. The V gene lost 2 bases and the J gene lost 4 bases, with 10 bases spanning the gap. The CDR3 length is 13 residues. Here the CDR3 reads CASSFRLEYEQYF. Here the CDR3 DNA reads TGCGCCAGCAGCTTTCGTTTAGAGTACGAGCAGTACTTC.

V gene TRBV15 combines with J gene TRBJ2-6; the D is unclear. Between the trimmed V and J ends, which lost 0 bases and 0 bases, there was a span of 12 bases. The CDR3 is 18 residues long. Germline values: CDR1 LNHNV, CDR2 YYDKDF (reference sequence). The CDR3 DNA follows: TGTGCCACCAGCAGAGATAGAAGGGATTACTCTGGGGCCAACGTCCTGACTTTC. It encodes CATSRDRRDYSGANVLTF.